This entry lists 28 T cell receptor beta chains sequenced from one sample in a study of T cell responses to AZD1222 COVID-19 vaccine. Clones were sequenced by immunoSEQ multiplex PCR, and TCRdb holds only the in-frame ones, with some missing. The table has 100,000 to 150,000 clones, roughly 90% seen once. The sample consisted of peripheral blood, taken on day 0 of AZD1222 vaccination. These receptors originate from an adult in good health.

The chain is built from TRBV5-8 and TRBJ1-5; D possibly corresponds to TRBD1 (5 bases). The CDR3 spans 17 residues. V was clipped by 0 bases and J by 1 base, with 14 bases between them. Germline assignment: CDR1 SGHTS and CDR2 YDEGEE. As DNA, the CDR3 is TGTGCCAGCAGCTTGGACGGGGCCAGTAGAAGCAATCAGCCCCAGCATTTT. Translating gives CASSLDGASRSNQPQHF. The full variable domain, rest sourced from reference TRBV5-8 and TRBJ1-5, is EAGVTQSPTHLIKTRGQQATLRCSPISGHTSVYWYQQALGLGLQFLLWYDEGEERNRGNFPPRFSGRQFPNYSSELNVNALELEDSALYLCASSLDGASRSNQPQHFGDGTRLSIL.

The chain combines TRBV14 with TRBJ2-6, with D tentatively TRBD1 (5 bases). The germline V and J ends were trimmed by 4 bases and 0 bases, with 10 bases remaining between them. Germline CDR1 reads SGHDN; CDR2 reads FVKESK. The CDR3 loop spans 16 amino acids. The CDR3 region has the DNA TGTGCCAGCAGCCGTTTGACAGTCTCTGGGGCCAACGTCCTGACTTTC. Translating gives CASSRLTVSGANVLTF. The complete variable domain, with remaining parts taken from reference TRBV14 and TRBJ2-6, reads EAGVTQFPSHSVIEKGQTVTLRCDPISGHDNLYWYRRVMGKEIKFLLHFVKESKQDESGMPNNRFLAERTGGTYSTLKVQPAELEDSGVYFCASSRLTVSGANVLTFGAGSRLTVL.

The chain links TRBV4-3 to TRBJ1-1; no clear D. Germline lookup yields CDR1 LGHNA and CDR2 YSLEER. This CDR3 is built from 13 residues. Deletions cut 1 base from V and 3 bases from J, with 6 bases between. The CDR3 DNA reads as TGCGCCAGCAGCCAAGGCAGCTACACTGAAGCTTTCTTT. Translating it yields CASSQGSYTEAFF.

The CDR3 reads CASNTPSDPYNEQFF. The CDR3 region has the DNA TGTGCCAGCAACACACCTAGCGACCCCTACAATGAGCAGTTCTTC. The chain links TRBV28 to TRBJ2-1; weak D call: TRBD2 (6 bases). The germline gives CDR1 MDHEN, CDR2 SYDVKM. Trimming took 7 bases from V and 2 from J, leaving 15 bases between them. This CDR3 has 15 residues.

The rearrangement links TRBV7-2 to TRBJ1-6, with 9 nucleotides matching TRBD1. The ends lost 5 bases at V and 6 bases at J; junction bases unmatched: 5. From germline, CDR1 is SGHTA and CDR2 FQGNSA. This CDR3 is 15 amino acids long. In DNA form, the CDR3 reads TGTGCCAGCAGCCCACAGGGGGCGGGTAATTCACCCCTCCACTTT. This sequence encodes CASSPQGAGNSPLHF.

The J gene is TRBJ2-4, the V gene TRBV28; D possibly corresponds to TRBD2 (5 bases). Germline V CDR1 and CDR2: MDHEN, SYDVKM. There are 13 residues in the CDR3. Trimming pared 1 base from V and 8 bases from J, leaving 9 bases between. Here the CDR3 reads CASSLLPEDIQYF. The CDR3 DNA reads as TGTGCCAGCAGTTTATTGCCGGAGGACATTCAGTACTTC.

V is TRBV6-5 and J is TRBJ2-7; no clear D gene. V gave up 0 bases and J gave up 7 bases, with 16 bases separating them. CDR1 and CDR2 (germline): MNHEY, SVGAGI. The CDR3 runs 15 residues. The DNA for the CDR3 is TGTGCCAGCAGTTACTCAGAGGAGCGTAATGGGGAGCAGTACTTC. It is translated as CASSYSEERNGEQYF.

The chain links TRBV4-3 to TRBJ1-1, with D possibly being TRBD1 (5 bases). CDR1 is LGHNA and CDR2 is YSLEER in the germline V gene. The CDR3 length is 15 residues. Trimming pared 3 bases from V and 5 bases from J, leaving 16 bases between. The DNA of the CDR3 is TGCGCCAGCAGCCATGACTCTGGGGGGAGGACTGAAGCTTTCTTT. It is translated as CASSHDSGGRTEAFF.

The chain is built from TRBV7-2 and TRBJ2-5; 7 bases align to TRBD2. V shed 5 bases and J 3 bases; nucleotides not matched to a gene: 6. Germline CDR1 and CDR2: SGHTA and FQGNSA. This CDR3 contains 14 residues. This CDR3 reads CASSPGLDKETQYF. The DNA of the CDR3 is TGTGCCAGCAGCCCTGGACTAGATAAAGAGACCCAGTACTTC.

The chain has TRBV10-3 and TRBJ2-3; 8 bases fit TRBD2. J was trimmed by 1 base and V by 6 bases; bases with no gene match: 9. Germline V gene sequence: CDR1 ENHRY, CDR2 SYGVKD. This CDR3 is built from 16 residues. CDR3 DNA: TGTGCCATCAGCTCCATTAGCGGGGCCGGCACAGATACGCAGTATTTT. This sequence encodes CAISSISGAGTDTQYF.

This clone appeared a single time. V gene TRBV4-3 combines with J gene TRBJ1-2; 8 bases are shared with TRBD1. This CDR3 has 15 amino acids. Germline CDR1 and CDR2: LGHNA and YSLEER. After removal of 4 bases from V and 5 bases from J, the junction contained 9 bases not matched to a gene. For the CDR3, the DNA is TGCGCCAGCAGCCTAACCCCGGGACAGGAGTATGGCTACACCTTC. Its protein is CASSLTPGQEYGYTF.

The V gene is TRBV5-6, the J gene TRBJ1-2, with 7 positions matching TRBD1. The CDR3 sequence is 13 residues long. CDR1 SGHDT and CDR2 YYEEEE come from the germline V gene. The trim removed 4 bases at V and 8 bases at J, leaving 8 bases unmatched. CDR3 coding DNA: TGTGCCAGCAGCGGGCGGACAGGTTGGGGCTACACCTTC. Translated, it gives CASSGRTGWGYTF.

V and J are TRBV10-3 and TRBJ2-2, with D possibly being TRBD2 (6 bases). The CDR3 is 14 residues long. The germline gives CDR1 ENHRY, CDR2 SYGVKD. Trimming shortened V by 4 bases and J by 7 bases, and 13 bases separated the two germline ends. CDR3: CAISVRGTDGELFF. The CDR3 nucleotides are TGTGCCATCAGTGTTCGGGGGACGGACGGGGAGCTGTTTTTT.

This rearrangement joins TRBV3-1 (or the pseudogene TRBV3-2) to TRBJ1-2; D remains unclear. CDR3 length: 15 residues. V lost 0 bases and J lost 4, with 12 bases in between. Per germline, CDR1 LGHDT and CDR2 YNNKEL (reference sequence). CDR3 sequence reads: CASSQDLQELYGYTF. The CDR3 bases are TGTGCCAGCAGCCAAGATCTGCAGGAGCTCTATGGCTACACCTTC.

This clone has only one observation. This chain joins TRBV6-5 and TRBJ1-5; TRBD1 is a possible D gene (6 bases). V was trimmed by 6 bases and J by 4 bases, leaving 13 bases between them. Germline V gives CDR1 MNHEY, CDR2 SVGAGI. The CDR3 extends over 14 amino acids. CDR3 bases: TGTGCCAGCAGGCAACCTGGACAGAATCAGCCCCAGCATTTT. It encodes CASRQPGQNQPQHF.

The rearrangement links TRBV5-6 to TRBJ1-1, with D unclear. This CDR3 contains 15 residues. The germline V gene encodes CDR1 SGHDT and CDR2 YYEEEE. V dropped 2 bases and J dropped 7 bases, with 18 bases sitting between them. The CDR3 reads CASSLPSGERSEAFF. CDR3 nucleotide sequence: TGTGCCAGCAGCTTACCCTCAGGAGAGCGAAGTGAAGCTTTCTTT.

The chain links TRBV30 to TRBJ1-1; D uncertain. The V gene's germline CDR1 is GTSNPN and CDR2 SVGIG (reference sequence). This CDR3 has 13 residues. V was trimmed by 0 bases and J by 10 bases, leaving 15 bases between them. The CDR3 reads CAWSVMMSRGAFF. As DNA, the CDR3 is TGTGCCTGGAGTGTGATGATGAGTCGGGGAGCTTTCTTT.

The V gene is TRBV6-6, the J gene TRBJ1-4, with a weak D call TRBD1 (5 bases). Between the trimmed V and J ends, which lost 0 bases and 5 bases, there was a span of 10 bases. CDR1 is MNHNY and CDR2 is SVGAGI in the germline V gene (reference sequence). This CDR3 contains 15 residues. This CDR3 reads CASSYSKTVNEKLFF. The DNA of the CDR3 is TGTGCCAGCAGTTACTCGAAGACAGTAAATGAAAAACTGTTTTTT.

This chain connects TRBV7-2 to TRBJ2-1, with D unclear. CDR1 and CDR2 (germline): SGHTA, FQGNSA. Trimming stripped 5 bases from V and 7 bases from J, with 12 bases between. This CDR3 has 13 amino acids. CDR3 nucleotides: TGTGCCAGCAGCCTATTGACTGTGAATGAGCAGTTCTTC. It encodes CASSLLTVNEQFF.

This sequence joins TRBV4-3 and TRBJ1-4; tentative D call: TRBD1 (6 bases). The CDR3 sequence is 15 residues long. Deletions cut 0 bases from V and 3 bases from J, with 8 bases between. The V gene's germline CDR1 is LGHNA and CDR2 YSLEER. The DNA of the CDR3 is TGCGCCAGCAGCCAAGACCCAGGGGCTAATGAAAAACTGTTTTTT. This translates into CASSQDPGANEKLFF.

The chain recombines TRBV7-7 with TRBJ1-5; D unresolved. V dropped 1 base and J dropped 0 bases, with 7 bases sitting between them. Germline CDR1 SSHAT, CDR2 FNYEAQ (reference sequence). The CDR3 has 15 amino acids. The DNA of the CDR3 is TGTGCCAGCAGCTTAGTCCCATATAGCAATCAGCCCCAGCATTTT. As protein: CASSLVPYSNQPQHF.

The gene calls are TRBV2 and TRBJ1-5; D might be TRBD1 (6 bases). V was shortened by 8 bases and J by 0 bases, with 14 bases between the two germline ends. Per germline, CDR1 SNHLY and CDR2 FYNNEI. The CDR3 is 15 amino acids. The CDR3 is CASVGQRYSNQPQHF. The CDR3 DNA is TGTGCCAGCGTAGGACAGAGATATAGCAATCAGCCCCAGCATTTT.

V and J are TRBV4-1 and TRBJ1-5; 9 nucleotides agree with TRBD1. Germline-derived CDR1 and CDR2 are MGHRA and YSYEKL. The trim removed 1 base at V and 13 bases at J, leaving 17 bases unmatched. This CDR3 spans 17 amino acids. In DNA, the CDR3 is TGCGCCAGCAGCCAAGGGGTGAGCAGGACAGGGGATAGCAAACAGCATTTT. The encoded protein is CASSQGVSRTGDSKQHF.

This clone was found once. This rearrangement joins TRBV20-1 to TRBJ1-2; 8 nucleotides line up with TRBD1. The CDR3 has 14 amino acids. Per the germline V gene, CDR1 is DFQATT and CDR2 is SNEGSKA (reference sequence). With V trimmed by 3 bases and J by 7 bases, 10 bases remained unmatched. CDR3 sequence (DNA): TGCAGTGCTAGTTATGTAAGGGACAGGAGTGGCTACACCTTC. This encodes CSASYVRDRSGYTF.

The V call is TRBV4-3, the J call TRBJ2-2; no firm D call. Germline assignment: CDR1 LGHNA and CDR2 YSLEER. This CDR3 has 15 residues. V gave up 2 bases and J gave up 4 bases, with 11 bases separating them. The CDR3: CASSQPPWGTGELFF. The CDR3 DNA sequence: TGCGCCAGCAGCCAACCCCCTTGGGGCACCGGGGAGCTGTTTTTT.

The chain carries TRBV6-6 and TRBJ1-5, with no clear D. This CDR3 is 15 amino acids long. Trimming took 2 bases from V and 6 from J, leaving 14 bases between them. Germline CDR1 is MNHNY and CDR2 is SVGAGI (reference sequence). CDR3 protein: CASSYGTGSGQPQHF. The CDR3 DNA reads as TGTGCCAGCAGTTACGGAACGGGGAGCGGTCAGCCCCAGCATTTT.

The gene calls are TRBV18 and TRBJ2-7; D not resolved. The length of the CDR3 is 14 residues. CDR1 is KGHSH, CDR2 LQKENI, per germline. V was trimmed by 1 base and J by 3 bases, leaving 10 bases between them. CDR3 region: CASSPQVHFYEQYF. In DNA form, the CDR3 reads TGTGCCAGCTCACCACAGGTGCATTTCTACGAGCAGTACTTC.

The chain carries TRBV5-4 and TRBJ1-2; unclear D gene. The CDR3 runs to 16 residues. Per germline, CDR1 SGHNT and CDR2 YYREEE (reference sequence). V shed 2 bases and J shed 7 bases, with 21 bases lying between them. CDR3 amino acids: CASSFWGGRWSSGYTF. In DNA, the CDR3 is TGTGCCAGCAGCTTTTGGGGAGGCAGGTGGTCTAGTGGCTACACCTTC.